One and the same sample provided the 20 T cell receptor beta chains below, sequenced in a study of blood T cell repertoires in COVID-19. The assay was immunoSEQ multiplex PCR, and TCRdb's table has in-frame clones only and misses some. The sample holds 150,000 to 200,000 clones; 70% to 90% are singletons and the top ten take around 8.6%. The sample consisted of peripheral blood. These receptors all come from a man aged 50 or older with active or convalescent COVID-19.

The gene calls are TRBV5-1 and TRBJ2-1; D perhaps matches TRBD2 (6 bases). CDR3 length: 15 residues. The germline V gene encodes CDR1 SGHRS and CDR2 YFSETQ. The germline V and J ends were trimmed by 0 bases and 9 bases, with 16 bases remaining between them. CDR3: CASSLVGWGDSEQFF. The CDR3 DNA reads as TGCGCCAGCAGCTTGGTGGGATGGGGGGATAGTGAGCAGTTCTTC.

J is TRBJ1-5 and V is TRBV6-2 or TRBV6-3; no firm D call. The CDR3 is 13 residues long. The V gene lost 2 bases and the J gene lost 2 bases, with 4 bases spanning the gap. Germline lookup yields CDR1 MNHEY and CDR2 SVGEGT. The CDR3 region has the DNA TGTGCCAGCAGTTACCCAGGCAATCAGCCCCAGCATTTT. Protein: CASSYPGNQPQHF.

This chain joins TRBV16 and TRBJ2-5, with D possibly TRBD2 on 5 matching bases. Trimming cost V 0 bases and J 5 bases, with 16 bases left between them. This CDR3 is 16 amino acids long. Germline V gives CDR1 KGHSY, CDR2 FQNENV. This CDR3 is CASSQSDPSRGETQYF. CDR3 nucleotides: TGTGCCAGCAGCCAATCAGATCCCTCACGAGGGGAGACCCAGTACTTC. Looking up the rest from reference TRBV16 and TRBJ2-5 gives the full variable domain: GEEVAQTPKHLVRGEGQKAKLYCAPIKGHSYVFWYQQVLKNEFKFLISFQNENVFDETGMPKERFSAKCLPNSPCSLEIQATKLEDSAVYFCASSQSDPSRGETQYFGPGTRLLVL.

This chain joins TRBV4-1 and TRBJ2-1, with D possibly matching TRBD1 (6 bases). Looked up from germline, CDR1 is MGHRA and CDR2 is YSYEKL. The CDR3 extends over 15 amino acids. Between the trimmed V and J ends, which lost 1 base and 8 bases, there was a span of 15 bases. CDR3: CASSQGLRGGDEQFF. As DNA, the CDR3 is TGCGCCAGCAGCCAAGGACTCAGGGGTGGGGATGAGCAGTTCTTC.

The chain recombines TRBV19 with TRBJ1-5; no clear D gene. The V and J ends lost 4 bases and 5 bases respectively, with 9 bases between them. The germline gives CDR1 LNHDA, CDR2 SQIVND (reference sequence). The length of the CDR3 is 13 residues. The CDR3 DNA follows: TGTGCCAGTAGTAGTCTGTCCGATCAGCCCCAGCATTTT. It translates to CASSSLSDQPQHF.

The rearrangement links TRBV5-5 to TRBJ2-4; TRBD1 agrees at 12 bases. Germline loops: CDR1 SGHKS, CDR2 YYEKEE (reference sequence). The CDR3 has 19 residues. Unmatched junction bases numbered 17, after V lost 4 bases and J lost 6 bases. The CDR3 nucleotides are TGTGCCAGCAGCCCTTATTCCGGGACAGGGGGCCGGGTTGGAAACATTCAGTACTTC. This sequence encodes CASSPYSGTGGRVGNIQYF.

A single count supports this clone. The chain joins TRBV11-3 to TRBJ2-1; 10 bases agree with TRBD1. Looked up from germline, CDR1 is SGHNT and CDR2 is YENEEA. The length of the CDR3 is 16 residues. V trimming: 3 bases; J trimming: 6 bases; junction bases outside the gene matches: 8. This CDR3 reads CASSFIGTGDFNEQFF. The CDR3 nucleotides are TGTGCCAGCAGCTTTATAGGGACAGGGGATTTCAATGAGCAGTTCTTC.

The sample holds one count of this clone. The CDR3 nucleotides read TGTGCCAGCAGTTCCGGACAGGTTGGTAATCAGCCCCAGCATTTT. Its protein product is CASSSGQVGNQPQHF. The chain is built from TRBV27 and TRBJ1-5, with 7 positions matching TRBD1. J lost 4 bases, V lost 4 bases, and 7 bases had no gene match. The CDR3 length is 15 residues. The germline CDR1 and CDR2 sequences are MNHEY and SMNVEV (reference sequence).

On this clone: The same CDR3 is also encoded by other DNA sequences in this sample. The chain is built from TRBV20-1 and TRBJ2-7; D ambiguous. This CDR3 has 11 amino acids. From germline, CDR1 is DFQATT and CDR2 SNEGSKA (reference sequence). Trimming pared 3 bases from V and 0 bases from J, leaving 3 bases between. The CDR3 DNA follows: TGCAGTGCTAGCAACTCCTACGAGCAGTACTTC. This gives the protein CSASNSYEQYF.

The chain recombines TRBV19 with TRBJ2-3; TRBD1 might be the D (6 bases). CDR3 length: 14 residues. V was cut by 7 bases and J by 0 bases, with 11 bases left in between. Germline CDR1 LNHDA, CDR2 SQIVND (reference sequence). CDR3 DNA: TGTGCCAGTAACCCAGGGGCTAGCACAGATACGCAGTATTTT. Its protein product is CASNPGASTDTQYF.

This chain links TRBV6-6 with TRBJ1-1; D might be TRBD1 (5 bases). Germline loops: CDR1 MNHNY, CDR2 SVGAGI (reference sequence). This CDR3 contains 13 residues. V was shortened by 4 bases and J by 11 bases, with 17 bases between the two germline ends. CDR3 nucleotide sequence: TGTGCCAGCAGTTCTACCCGGGAGGGGCGGGCTTTCTTT. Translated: CASSSTREGRAFF.

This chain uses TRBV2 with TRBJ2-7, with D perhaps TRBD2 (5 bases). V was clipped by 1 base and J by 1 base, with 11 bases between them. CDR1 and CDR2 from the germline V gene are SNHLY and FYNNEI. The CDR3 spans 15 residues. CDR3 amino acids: CASSEELARSYEQYF. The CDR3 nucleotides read TGTGCCAGCAGTGAAGAGCTAGCTCGATCCTACGAGCAGTACTTC. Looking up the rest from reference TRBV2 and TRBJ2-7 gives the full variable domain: EPEVTQTPSHQVTQMGQEVILRCVPISNHLYFYWYRQILGQKVEFLVSFYNNEISEKSEIFDDQFSVERPDGSNFTLKIRSTKLEDSAMYFCASSEELARSYEQYFGPGTRLTVT.

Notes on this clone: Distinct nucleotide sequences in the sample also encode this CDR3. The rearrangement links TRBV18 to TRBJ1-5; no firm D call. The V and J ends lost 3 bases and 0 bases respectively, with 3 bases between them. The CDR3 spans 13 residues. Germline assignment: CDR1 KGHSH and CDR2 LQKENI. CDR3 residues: CASSPNSNQPQHF. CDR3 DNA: TGTGCCAGCTCACCCAATAGCAATCAGCCCCAGCATTTT.

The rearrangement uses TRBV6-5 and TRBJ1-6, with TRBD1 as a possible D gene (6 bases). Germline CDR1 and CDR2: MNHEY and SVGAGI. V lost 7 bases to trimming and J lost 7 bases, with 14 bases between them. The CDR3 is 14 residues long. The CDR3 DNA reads TGTGCCAGCACCTCTAGGACAGAGAATTCACCCCTCCACTTT. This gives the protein CASTSRTENSPLHF.

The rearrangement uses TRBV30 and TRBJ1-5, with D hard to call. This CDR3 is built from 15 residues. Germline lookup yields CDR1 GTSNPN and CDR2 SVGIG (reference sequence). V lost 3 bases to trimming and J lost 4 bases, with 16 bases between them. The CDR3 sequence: CAWSLENTPNQPQHF. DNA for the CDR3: TGTGCCTGGAGCCTTGAAAACACGCCGAATCAGCCCCAGCATTTT.

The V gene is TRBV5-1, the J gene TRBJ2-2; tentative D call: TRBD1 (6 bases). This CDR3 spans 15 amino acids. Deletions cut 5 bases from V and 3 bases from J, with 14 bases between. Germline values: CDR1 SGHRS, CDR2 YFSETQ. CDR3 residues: CASRKQGQDTGELFF. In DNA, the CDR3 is TGCGCCAGCAGGAAACAGGGTCAGGACACCGGGGAGCTGTTTTTT.

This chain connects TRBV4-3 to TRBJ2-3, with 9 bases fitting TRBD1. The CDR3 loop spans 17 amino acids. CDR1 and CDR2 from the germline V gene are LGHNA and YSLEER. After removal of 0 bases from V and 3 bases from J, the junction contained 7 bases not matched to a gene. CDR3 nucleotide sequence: TGCGCCAGCAGCCAAGATTTCGCCGGACAGGGGACAGATACGCAGTATTTT. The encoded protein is CASSQDFAGQGTDTQYF.

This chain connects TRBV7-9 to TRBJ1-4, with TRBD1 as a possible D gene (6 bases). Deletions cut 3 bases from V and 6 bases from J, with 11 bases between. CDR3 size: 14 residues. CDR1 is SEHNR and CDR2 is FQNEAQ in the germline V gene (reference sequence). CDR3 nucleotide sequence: TGTGCCAGCAGCTTTGGTCAGGGGCATGAAAAACTGTTTTTT. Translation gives CASSFGQGHEKLFF.

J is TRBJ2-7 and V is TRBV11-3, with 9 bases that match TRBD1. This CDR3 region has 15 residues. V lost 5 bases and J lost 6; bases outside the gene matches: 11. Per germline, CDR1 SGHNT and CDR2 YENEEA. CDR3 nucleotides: TGTGCCAGCAGCGGGACAGGGAAGATCGCGAGCGAGCAGTACTTC. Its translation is CASSGTGKIASEQYF.

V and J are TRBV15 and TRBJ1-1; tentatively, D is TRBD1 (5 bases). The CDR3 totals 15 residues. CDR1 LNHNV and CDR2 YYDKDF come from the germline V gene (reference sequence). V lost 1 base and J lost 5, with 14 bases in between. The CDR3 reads CATSRGLGTSTEAFF. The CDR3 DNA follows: TGTGCCACCAGCAGAGGGCTCGGGACTTCAACTGAAGCTTTCTTT.